The T cell receptor beta chain under discussion was sequenced for a study of shared clonotypes between healthy human individuals. Findings and limits, study-wide: With few donors, the genetic and exposure-history diversity represented was limited.

Germline CDR1 is SEHNR and CDR2 is FQNEAQ (reference sequence). V gave up 4 bases and J gave up 10 bases, with 17 bases separating them. The CDR3 has 14 amino acids. It was around 180 ng DNA, 25,000 to 35,000 T cell genomes, that sorted-subset replicate PCRs used. Assay: immunoSEQ multiplex PCR; the TCRdb copy retains only in-frame clones and omits some. The sample records 650,000 to 700,000 clones, less than 95% being singletons. In regard to this clone: Antigen unknown.

The V gene is TRBV7-9, the J gene TRBJ2-1, with a possible D match to TRBD1 (5 bases). The source material was memory CD8+ T cells from PBMCs. Sample subset: CD45RO+ cells pooled with CCR7-negative TemRA cells. The clonotype originates from a man aged 18-30 years in good health. Some clones in this sample may be carry-over from other donors' samples. In nucleotides, the CDR3 is TGTGCCAGCAGCTCTACCCTACAGGTCCCCGAGCAGTTCTTC. It codes for CASSSTLQVPEQFF.